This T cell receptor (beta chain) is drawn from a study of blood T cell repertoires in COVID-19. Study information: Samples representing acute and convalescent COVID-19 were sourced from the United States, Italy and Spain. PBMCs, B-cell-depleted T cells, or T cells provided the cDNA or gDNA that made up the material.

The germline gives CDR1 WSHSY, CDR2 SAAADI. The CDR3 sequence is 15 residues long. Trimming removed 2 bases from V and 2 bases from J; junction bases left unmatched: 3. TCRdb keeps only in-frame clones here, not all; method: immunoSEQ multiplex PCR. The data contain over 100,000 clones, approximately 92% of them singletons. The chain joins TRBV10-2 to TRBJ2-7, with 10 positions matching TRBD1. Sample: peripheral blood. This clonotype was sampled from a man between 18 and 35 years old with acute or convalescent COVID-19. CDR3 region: CASSEGTGDPYEQYF. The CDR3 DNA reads TGCGCCAGCAGTGAGGGGACAGGGGACCCCTACGAGCAGTACTTC.